The entry that follows covers one T cell receptor beta chain sequence. This table comes from immunoSEQ multiplex PCR, and its TCRdb copy is limited to in-frame clones, with some not included. Of roughly 78,000 clones listed, roughly 80% were seen once; the top ten hold 7% to 8.5%. This record comes from a study of radiotherapy plus CTLA-4 blockade in lung cancer. Participants had chemo-refractory metastatic non-small-cell lung cancer and were treated with focal radiation plus ipilimumab CTLA-4 blockade. Per the germline V gene, CDR1 is LNHNV and CDR2 is YYDKDF (reference sequence). The CDR3 covers 13 residues. Deletions cut 1 base from V and 8 bases from J, with 9 bases between.

The gene calls are TRBV15 and TRBJ2-1; a weak D match, TRBD1 (5 bases). Source: peripheral blood, taken from a patient treated with radiotherapy plus ipilimumab. This sequence originates from a human donor with non-small cell lung cancer who had a complete response to radiotherapy plus ipilimumab. This chain's CDR3 is CATSRAQGDEQFF. CDR3 nucleotide sequence: TGTGCCACCAGCAGAGCCCAGGGCGATGAGCAGTTCTTC.